The 28 T cell receptor beta chains below were found in one sample sequenced in a study of Japanese encephalitis immunity and Zika vaccine responses (dated by TCRdb to 2020 to 2022). After labeling with CellTrace CFSE, PBMCs were cultured for about six days in RPMI containing approximately 7.4% human serum along with peptide pools, each at about 1 ug/mL. On a BD FACSAria, proliferating CD4 T cells were sorted without fixation as live CD56-CD19-CD16-CD3+CD4+ CFSE-low cells. Libraries were constructed by 5' RACE. Instrument on record: Illumina MiSeq. TCRdb reprocessed the public reads (quality trimming at Q25 with fastp, clone calling with MiXCR) and kept in-frame beta chains. Each record represents a unique CDR3 protein, reported with the most common genes and DNA among its rows. The sample has about 510 distinct CDR3 sequences on record, approximately 9.1% of them singletons. The ten largest clones capture under 30% of the sample.

The sample consisted of antigen-activated CD4+ T cells from blood, cultured, taken during a Zika inactivated vaccine study. The receptors originated from an adult woman who received an inactivated Zika virus vaccine.

V is TRBV7-2 and J is TRBJ1-5; possible D gene TRBD1, 6 bases. The CDR3 runs to 19 residues. Germline assignment: CDR1 SGHTA and CDR2 FQGNSA. The V end lost 5 bases, the J end lost 2 bases, and 25 bases lay between the germline ends. CDR3 loop: CASSAQGTGVMVGNQPQHF. The CDR3 DNA is TGTGCCAGCAGCGCCCAGGGGACCGGGGTAATGGTCGGCAATCAGCCCCAGCATTTT.

By frequency in the sample, this clonotype is medium-sized. The chain recombines TRBV19 with TRBJ1-4; a possible D gene is TRBD1 (5 bases). The germline V gene encodes CDR1 LNHDA and CDR2 SQIVND (reference sequence). Trimming took off 3 bases at V and 7 bases at J, with 15 bases between the two ends. The CDR3 runs to 15 residues. CDR3: CASSIDGTSGEKLFF. DNA of the CDR3: TGTGCCAGTAGTATTGACGGGACCTCAGGTGAAAAACTGTTTTTT.

This clonotype qualifies as medium-sized (0.01 to 0.1%). The chain combines TRBV6-6 with TRBJ1-2; no clear D. Per germline, CDR1 MNHNY and CDR2 SVGAGI (reference sequence). The CDR3 contains 13 residues. The V end was cut by 4 bases, the J end by 2 bases, with 8 bases between. DNA of the CDR3: TGTGCCAGCAGTTTCGAGAACAACTATGGCTACACCTTC. Amino acids: CASSFENNYGYTF.

This clonotype is categorized as medium-sized (0.01 to 0.1%). The chain combines TRBV12-3 or TRBV12-4 with TRBJ1-5, with TRBD1 identical over 9 bases. The CDR3 is 15 residues long. Germline trimming cut 5 bases from V and 4 bases from J; bases unmatched to any gene: 6. The CDR3 spells CASSPGTGYNQPQHF. The DNA of the CDR3 is TGTGCCAGCAGTCCCGGGACAGGGTATAATCAGCCCCAGCATTTT.

The CDR3 DNA reads TGCAGTAGTCGAATAGCGGGGGCTCTCAATGAGCAGTTCTTC. Its translation: CSSRIAGALNEQFF. The rearrangement uses TRBV20-1 and TRBJ2-1, with 9 bases identical to TRBD2. In germline, CDR1 is DFQATT, CDR2 SNEGSKA (reference sequence). Trimming removed 8 bases from V and 6 bases from J; junction bases left unmatched: 11. This CDR3 is 14 amino acids long.

By share, this clonotype ranks as large. The V and J genes are TRBV6-6 and TRBJ1-1, with D perhaps TRBD1 (6 bases). The V end lost 5 bases, the J end lost 4 bases, and 14 bases lay between the germline ends. The CDR3 length is 14 residues. Germline V gene lookup returns CDR1 MNHNY and CDR2 SVGAGI (reference sequence). CDR3 in amino acids: CASSKGRDTTEAFF. CDR3 DNA sequence: TGTGCCAGCAGTAAGGGACGGGACACCACTGAAGCTTTCTTT.

This clonotype is classed as hyperexpanded (1% or more). The rearrangement uses TRBV7-2 and TRBJ2-2; perhaps TRBD1 as D (6 bases). From germline, CDR1 is SGHTA and CDR2 FQGNSA. This CDR3 is 13 amino acids long. Trimming took off 5 bases at V and 5 bases at J, with 9 bases between the two ends. The chain's CDR3 is CASSAQGTGELFF. CDR3 nucleotides: TGTGCCAGCAGCGCCCAGGGGACCGGGGAGCTGTTTTTT.

As concerns this clonotype: This sequence is one base from a far larger clone and is likely a read error. This rearrangement joins TRBV12-3 or TRBV12-4 to TRBJ1-2, with D hard to call. This CDR3 spans 14 amino acids. V shed 10 bases and J shed 4 bases, with 19 bases lying between them. The CDR3 bases are TGTGCCAACAGCGACTCGGACCGTTCCTATGGCTACACCTTC. This codes for CANSDSDRSYGYTF.

In this sample, this clonotype is large. The chain carries TRBV29-1 and TRBJ1-2; weak D call: TRBD1 (6 bases). The germline gives CDR1 SQVTM, CDR2 ANQGSEA. The germline V and J ends were trimmed by 5 bases and 4 bases, with 11 bases remaining between them. The CDR3 consists of 12 residues. CDR3 coding DNA: TGCAGCGTTTACGGACAGCTCTATGGCTACACCTTC. As protein: CSVYGQLYGYTF.

For this clonotype: Since the CDR3 does not end with the conserved phenylalanine or tryptophan, this likely comes from a read error. The V call is TRBV12-3 or TRBV12-4, the J call TRBJ1-5, with TRBD1 matching over 9 bases. The CDR3 length is 16 residues. V was clipped by 5 bases and J by 4 bases; unmatched bases: 9. DNA of the CDR3: TGTGCCAGCAGTCCCACAGGGGGCGACAGAAATCAGCCCCAGCATTGT. It codes for CASSPTGGDRNQPQHC.

This clonotype is deemed medium-sized. The V gene is TRBV7-2, the J gene TRBJ2-7; 7 nucleotides agree with TRBD1. Per germline, CDR1 SGHTA and CDR2 FQGNSA. After removal of 5 bases from V and 3 bases from J, the junction contained 4 bases not matched to a gene. The CDR3 totals 13 residues. CDR3 nucleotide sequence: TGTGCCAGCAGCGACGGACAGGTCTACGAGCAGTACTTC. This gives the protein CASSDGQVYEQYF.

The V and J genes are TRBV19 and TRBJ1-5; no clear D. V was pared by 6 bases and J by 0 bases, with 9 bases between. Germline CDR1 is LNHDA and CDR2 is SQIVND (reference sequence). The CDR3 has 14 residues. The DNA for the CDR3 is TGTGCCAGTAGAGAAGAATATAGCAATCAGCCCCAGCATTTT. It specifies CASREEYSNQPQHF.

The rearrangement joins TRBV25-1 to TRBJ1-5; 7 bases line up with TRBD1. The germline gives CDR1 MGHDK, CDR2 SYGVNS. The V gene end was trimmed by 4 bases and the J gene end by 2 bases; junction bases not matched to a gene: 11. The length of the CDR3 is 17 residues. In nucleotides, the CDR3 is TGTGCCAGCAGTGTTACAGGGGTAATGGTCGGCAATCAGCCCCAGCATTTT. It codes for CASSVTGVMVGNQPQHF. Drawing the rest from reference TRBV25-1 and TRBJ1-5, the complete variable domain is EADIYQTPRYLVIGTGKKITLECSQTMGHDKMYWYQQDPGMELHLIHYSYGVNSTEKGDLSSESTVSRIRTEHFPLTLESARPSHTSQYLCASSVTGVMVGNQPQHFGDGTRLSIL.

Details on this clonotype: At one boundary the junction diverges from the germline segment, which might be a read error. The chain links TRBV7-2 to TRBJ2-3, with D possibly TRBD2 on 5 matching bases. The CDR3 contains 13 residues. Germline V CDR1 and CDR2: SGHTA, FQGNSA. CDR3 protein: CVSGPQGTDTQYF. CDR3 nucleotide sequence: TGTGTCAGCGGCCCTCAGGGCACAGATACGCAGTATTTT. Full variable domain (missing parts from reference TRBV7-2 and TRBJ2-3): GAGVSQSPSNKVTEKGKDVELRCDPISGHTALYWYRQSLGQGLEFLIYFQGNSAPDKSGLPSDRFSAERTGGSVSTLTIQRTQQEDSAVYLCVSGPQGTDTQYFGPGTRLTVL.

This clonotype has at least ten counts. CDR3 bases: TGTGCCAGCTCACTTAACGGAATCTACGAGCAGTACTTC. Its translation: CASSLNGIYEQYF. The chain is built from TRBV18 and TRBJ2-7; D remains ambiguous. Trimming pared 4 bases from V and 3 bases from J, leaving 10 bases between. The CDR3 spans 13 residues. Germline V gene sequence: CDR1 KGHSH, CDR2 LQKENI.

This clonotype is large (0.1 to 1%) within its sample. V gene TRBV19 combines with J gene TRBJ2-5; 8 nucleotides align to TRBD2. CDR1 and CDR2 (germline): LNHDA, SQIVND (reference sequence). The V segment lost 5 bases and the J segment 2 bases; nucleotides outside the gene matches: 4. The CDR3 sequence is 14 residues long. CDR3 region: CASSVSGAQETQYF. DNA for the CDR3: TGTGCCAGTAGTGTTAGCGGGGCACAAGAGACCCAGTACTTC. Based on the CDR3 plus reference TRBV19 and TRBJ2-5, the full variable domain is DGGITQSPKYLFRKEGQNVTLSCEQNLNHDAMYWYRQDPGQGLRLIYYSQIVNDFQKGDIAEGYSVSREKKESFPLTVTSAQKNPTAFYLCASSVSGAQETQYFGPGTRLLVL.

This clonotype rates as large. This sequence joins TRBV30 and TRBJ1-1, with D possibly being TRBD1 (6 bases). This CDR3 region has 12 residues. CDR1 and CDR2 from the germline V gene are GTSNPN and SVGIG (reference sequence). The V end was cut by 5 bases, the J end by 5 bases, with 12 bases between. This CDR3 is CAWGQPPTEAFF. In DNA form, the CDR3 reads TGTGCCTGGGGACAGCCGCCGACTGAAGCTTTCTTT.

This clonotype is termed large. The chain uses TRBV29-1 and TRBJ1-4; tentatively, D is TRBD1 (6 bases). CDR3 size: 13 residues. Trimming shortened V by 7 bases and J by 3 bases, and 12 bases separated the two germline ends. Per the germline V gene, CDR1 is SQVTM and CDR2 is ANQGSEA. Here the CDR3 DNA reads TGCAGCGGGATTGGGACACCTAATGAAAAACTGTTTTTT. This gives the protein CSGIGTPNEKLFF.

Judged by abundance, this clonotype is medium-sized (0.01 to 0.1%). The chain employs TRBV4-3 and TRBJ1-5; unclear D gene. V gave up 4 bases and J gave up 7 bases, with 14 bases separating them. The CDR3 has 14 amino acids. Germline lookup yields CDR1 LGHNA and CDR2 YSLEER. The CDR3 is CASSLPGRSQPQHF. The CDR3 DNA is TGCGCCAGCAGCCTCCCCGGAAGATCCCAGCCCCAGCATTTT.

By its share, this clonotype is medium-sized. The J gene is TRBJ1-1, the V gene TRBV4-3, with D maybe TRBD1 (5 bases). The CDR3 loop spans 17 amino acids. Trimming removed 5 bases from V and 0 bases from J, with 19 bases in between. Germline V lookup: CDR1 LGHNA, CDR2 YSLEER. In nucleotides, the CDR3 is TGCGCCAGCAGCTCATACTTCGGGACCCAAATGAACACTGAAGCTTTCTTT. Translating it yields CASSSYFGTQMNTEAFF.

Sample share makes this clonotype medium-sized. The V call is TRBV6-6, the J call TRBJ2-3, with 9 bases matching TRBD1. The CDR3 has 15 residues. The germline V gene encodes CDR1 MNHNY and CDR2 SVGAGI (reference sequence). Losses at the gene ends were 3 bases for V and 5 bases for J; bases not matched to a gene: 6. The CDR3 sequence is CASSYIQGAGDTQYF. The CDR3 DNA follows: TGTGCCAGCAGTTATATACAGGGGGCAGGAGATACGCAGTATTTT.

This clonotype is large (0.1 to 1%) in the sample. The genes are TRBV6-1 and TRBJ1-2; D is possibly TRBD1 (5 bases). This CDR3 comprises 16 residues. Trimming shortened V by 4 bases and J by 4 bases, and 19 bases separated the two germline ends. The germline CDR1 and CDR2 sequences are MNHNS and SASEGT. The CDR3 region has the DNA TGTGCCAGCAGTGTCCCTCACGGGCAGGGAACCTATGGCTACACCTTC. It is translated as CASSVPHGQGTYGYTF.

By its share, this clonotype is large (0.1 to 1%). The chain joins TRBV6-2 or TRBV6-3 to TRBJ1-5; D is possibly TRBD1 (5 bases). Germline V gene sequence: CDR1 MNHEY, CDR2 SVGEGT. The CDR3 length is 15 residues. Deletions cut 0 bases from V and 5 bases from J, with 11 bases between. The CDR3 here is CASSYSRGDHQPQHF. The CDR3, as DNA: TGTGCCAGCAGTTACTCGAGAGGGGATCATCAGCCCCAGCATTTT.

Sample share makes this clonotype large (0.1 to 1%). CDR3 in DNA: TGTGCCAGCAGTGAGGGACAGGGCAATCAGCCCCAGCATTTT. Protein sequence: CASSEGQGNQPQHF. The chain uses TRBV6-1 and TRBJ1-5, with TRBD1 matching over 8 bases. Germline V gives CDR1 MNHNS, CDR2 SASEGT. The ends lost 3 bases at V and 2 bases at J; junction bases unmatched: 0. The CDR3 is 14 residues long.

This chain links TRBV28 with TRBJ2-5; unclear D gene. Germline V gives CDR1 MDHEN, CDR2 SYDVKM. The CDR3 covers 14 residues. V was pared by 9 bases and J by 4 bases, with 18 bases between. CDR3 sequence: CARGDETGGETQYF. CDR3 nucleotide sequence: TGTGCCAGGGGCGACGAGACCGGTGGAGAGACCCAGTACTTC.

By proportion, this clonotype is large. This chain connects TRBV7-2 to TRBJ2-2; maybe TRBD1 (6 bases). Germline V gene sequence: CDR1 SGHTA, CDR2 FQGNSA. The CDR3 is 13 amino acids. Between the trimmed V and J ends, which lost 5 bases and 4 bases, there was a span of 8 bases. The chain's CDR3 is CASSLQGTGELFF. CDR3 coding DNA: TGTGCCAGCAGCCTACAGGGCACCGGGGAGCTGTTTTTT.

Relative to its sample, this clonotype is medium-sized. The chain carries TRBV6-4 and TRBJ1-6, with TRBD1 as a possible D gene (6 bases). V lost 3 bases to trimming and J lost 7 bases, with 10 bases between them. Germline CDR1 is MRHNA and CDR2 is SNTAGT. The CDR3 is 14 residues long. Here the CDR3 DNA reads TGTGCCAGCAGTGAAACAGGGCCAAATTCACCCCTCCACTTT. The encoded protein is CASSETGPNSPLHF.

By frequency in the sample, this clonotype is large. Here the CDR3 reads CASSLRQGNEKLFF. The CDR3 DNA reads TGTGCCAGCAGCCTAAGACAGGGAAATGAAAAACTGTTTTTT. The V and J genes are TRBV7-2 and TRBJ1-4, with TRBD1 matching over 7 bases. CDR3 size: 14 residues. With 5 bases clipped from V and 5 bases from J, the junction kept 5 bases outside the gene matches. The germline V gene has CDR1 SGHTA and CDR2 FQGNSA.